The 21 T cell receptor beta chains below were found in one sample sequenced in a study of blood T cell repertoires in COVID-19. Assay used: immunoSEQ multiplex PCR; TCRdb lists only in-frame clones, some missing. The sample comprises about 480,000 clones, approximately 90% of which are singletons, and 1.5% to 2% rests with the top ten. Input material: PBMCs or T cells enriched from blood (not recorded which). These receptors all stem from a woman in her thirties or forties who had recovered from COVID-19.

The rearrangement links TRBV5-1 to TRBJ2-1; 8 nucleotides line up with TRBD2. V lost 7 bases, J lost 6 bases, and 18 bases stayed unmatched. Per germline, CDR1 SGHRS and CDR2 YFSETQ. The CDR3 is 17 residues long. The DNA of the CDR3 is TGCGCCAGCTCCCCGGCTCCAGCGGGAGAGGGGAGCAATGAGCAGTTCTTC. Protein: CASSPAPAGEGSNEQFF.

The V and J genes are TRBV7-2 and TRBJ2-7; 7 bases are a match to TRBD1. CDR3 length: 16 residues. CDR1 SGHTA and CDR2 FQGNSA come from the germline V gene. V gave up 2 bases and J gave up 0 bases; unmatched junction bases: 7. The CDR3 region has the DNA TGTGCCAGCAGCTTAAGAAGGGACAGCAGCTCCTACGAGCAGTACTTC. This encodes CASSLRRDSSSYEQYF.

The CDR3 here is CASSIRPHGTEAFF. The CDR3, as DNA: TGTGCCAGCAGCATAAGACCCCACGGGACTGAAGCTTTCTTT. The rearrangement links TRBV13 to TRBJ1-1, with unresolved D. The CDR3 is made up of 14 amino acids. The V end was cut by 5 bases, the J end by 5 bases, with 15 bases between. CDR1 and CDR2 (germline): PRHDT, FYEKMQ (reference sequence).

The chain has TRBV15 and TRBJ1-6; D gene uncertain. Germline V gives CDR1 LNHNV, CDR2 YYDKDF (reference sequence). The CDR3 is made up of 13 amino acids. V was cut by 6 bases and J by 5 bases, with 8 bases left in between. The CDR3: CATRRVNNSPLHF. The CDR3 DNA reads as TGTGCCACCAGACGAGTAAATAATTCACCCCTCCACTTT.

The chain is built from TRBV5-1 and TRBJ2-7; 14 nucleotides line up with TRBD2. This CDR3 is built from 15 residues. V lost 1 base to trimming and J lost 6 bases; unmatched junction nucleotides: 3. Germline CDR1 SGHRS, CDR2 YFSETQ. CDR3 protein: CASSLPGTSGSEQYF. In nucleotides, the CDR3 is TGCGCCAGCAGCTTGCCAGGGACTAGCGGGAGCGAGCAGTACTTC.

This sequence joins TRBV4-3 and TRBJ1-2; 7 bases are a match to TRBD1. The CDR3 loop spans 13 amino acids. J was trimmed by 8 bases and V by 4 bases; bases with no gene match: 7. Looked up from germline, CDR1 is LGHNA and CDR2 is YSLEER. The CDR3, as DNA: TGCGCCAGCAGCCGCACAGGGGCGGGCGGCTACACCTTC. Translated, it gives CASSRTGAGGYTF.

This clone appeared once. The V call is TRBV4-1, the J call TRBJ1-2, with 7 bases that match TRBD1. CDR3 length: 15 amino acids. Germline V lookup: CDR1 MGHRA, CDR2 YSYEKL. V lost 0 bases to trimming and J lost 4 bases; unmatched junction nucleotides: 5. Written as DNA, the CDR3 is TGCGCCAGCAGCCAAGATAGACAGGGAAGCTATGGCTACACCTTC. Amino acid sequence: CASSQDRQGSYGYTF.

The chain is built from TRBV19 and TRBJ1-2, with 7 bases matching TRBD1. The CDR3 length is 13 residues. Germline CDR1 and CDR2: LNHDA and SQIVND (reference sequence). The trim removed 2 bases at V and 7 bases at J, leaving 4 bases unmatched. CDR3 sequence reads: CASSISQGTGYTF. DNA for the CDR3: TGTGCCAGTAGTATATCACAGGGGACTGGCTACACCTTC.

The CDR3 DNA is TGTGCCAGCAGCCCCGGGACAGGGAGGGACGAGCAGTACTTC. Its protein is CASSPGTGRDEQYF. This rearrangement joins TRBV11-1 to TRBJ2-7, with 9 bases matching TRBD1. The CDR3 runs to 14 residues. CDR1 is SGHAT, CDR2 FQDESV, per germline (reference sequence). Trimming at V came to 5 bases and at J to 5 bases, leaving 7 bases not matched to a gene.

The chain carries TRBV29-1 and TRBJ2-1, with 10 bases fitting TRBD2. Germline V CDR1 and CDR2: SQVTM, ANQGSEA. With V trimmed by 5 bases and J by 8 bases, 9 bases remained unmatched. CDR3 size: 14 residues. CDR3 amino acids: CSVRTSGKGYEQFF. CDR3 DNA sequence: TGCAGCGTTCGCACTAGCGGGAAGGGGTATGAGCAGTTCTTC.

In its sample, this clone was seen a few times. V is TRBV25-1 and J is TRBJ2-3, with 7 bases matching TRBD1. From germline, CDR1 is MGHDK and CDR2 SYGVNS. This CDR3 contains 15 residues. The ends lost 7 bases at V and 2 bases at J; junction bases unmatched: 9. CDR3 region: CASTLGQLYTDTQYF. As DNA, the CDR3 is TGTGCCAGCACCCTGGGACAGTTATACACAGATACGCAGTATTTT.

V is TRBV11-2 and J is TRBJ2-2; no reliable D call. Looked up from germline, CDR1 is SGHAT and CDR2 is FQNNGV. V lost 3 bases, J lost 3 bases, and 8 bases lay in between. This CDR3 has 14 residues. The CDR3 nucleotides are TGTGCCAGCAGCTTTGCGGCGGACACCGGGGAGCTGTTTTTT. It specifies CASSFAADTGELFF. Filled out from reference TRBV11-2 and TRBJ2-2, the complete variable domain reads EAGVAQSPRYKIIEKRQSVAFWCNPISGHATLYWYQQILGQGPKLLIQFQNNGVVDDSQLPKDRFSAERLKGVDSTLKIQPAKLEDSAVYLCASSFAADTGELFFGEGSRLTVL.

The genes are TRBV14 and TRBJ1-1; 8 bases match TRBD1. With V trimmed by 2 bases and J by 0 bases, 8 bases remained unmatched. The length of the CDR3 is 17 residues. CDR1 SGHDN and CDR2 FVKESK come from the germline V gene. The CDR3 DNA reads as TGTGCCAGCAGCCAAATGAAAGGACAGGGCATGAACACTGAAGCTTTCTTT. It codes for CASSQMKGQGMNTEAFF.

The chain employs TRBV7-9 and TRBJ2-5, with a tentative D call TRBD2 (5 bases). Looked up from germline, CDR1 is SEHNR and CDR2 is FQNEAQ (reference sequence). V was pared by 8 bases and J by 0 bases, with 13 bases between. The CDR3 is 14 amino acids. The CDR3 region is CASGDGKYQETQYF. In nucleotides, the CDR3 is TGTGCCAGCGGAGACGGGAAGTACCAAGAGACCCAGTACTTC. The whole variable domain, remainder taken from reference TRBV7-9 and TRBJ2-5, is DTGVSQNPRHKITKRGQNVTFRCDPISEHNRLYWYRQTLGQGPEFLTYFQNEAQLEKSRLLSDRFSAERPKGSFSTLEIQRTEQGDSAMYLCASGDGKYQETQYFGPGTRLLVL.

CDR3 nucleotide sequence: TGTGCCAGCAGCTCGGGGGTTGGCTACGAGCAGTACTTC. Translated, it gives CASSSGVGYEQYF. The chain uses TRBV5-6 and TRBJ2-7, with D possibly TRBD2 on 6 matching bases. This CDR3 has 13 amino acids. Germline loops: CDR1 SGHDT, CDR2 YYEEEE. Trimming left V 3 bases short and J 3 bases short, with 10 bases between.

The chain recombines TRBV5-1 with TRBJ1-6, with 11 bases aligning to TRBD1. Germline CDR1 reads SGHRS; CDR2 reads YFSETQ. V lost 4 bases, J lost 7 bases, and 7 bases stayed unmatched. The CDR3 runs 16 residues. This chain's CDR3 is CASSRDRGSRNSPLHF. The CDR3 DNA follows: TGCGCCAGCAGCCGGGACAGGGGGTCGCGGAATTCACCCCTCCACTTT.

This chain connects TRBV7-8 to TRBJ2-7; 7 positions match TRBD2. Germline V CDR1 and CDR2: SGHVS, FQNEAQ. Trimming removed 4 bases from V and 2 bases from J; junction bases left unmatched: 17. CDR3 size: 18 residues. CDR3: CASSSHNHVGEGTYEQYF. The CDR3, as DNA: TGTGCCAGCAGCTCACATAACCATGTAGGGGAGGGTACCTACGAGCAGTACTTC.

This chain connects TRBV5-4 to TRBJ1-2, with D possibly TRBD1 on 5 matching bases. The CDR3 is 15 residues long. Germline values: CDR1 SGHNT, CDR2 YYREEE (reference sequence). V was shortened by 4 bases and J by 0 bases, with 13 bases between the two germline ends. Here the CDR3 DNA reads TGTGCCAGCAGCCCCGGGGGACTCACTAACTATGGCTACACCTTC. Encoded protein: CASSPGGLTNYGYTF.

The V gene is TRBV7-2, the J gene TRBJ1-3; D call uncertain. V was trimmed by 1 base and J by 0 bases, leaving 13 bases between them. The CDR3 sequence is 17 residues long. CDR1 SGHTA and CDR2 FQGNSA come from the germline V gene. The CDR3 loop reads CASSLDFQVNSGNTIYF. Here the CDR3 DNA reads TGTGCCAGCAGCTTAGATTTCCAGGTGAACTCTGGAAACACCATATATTTT.

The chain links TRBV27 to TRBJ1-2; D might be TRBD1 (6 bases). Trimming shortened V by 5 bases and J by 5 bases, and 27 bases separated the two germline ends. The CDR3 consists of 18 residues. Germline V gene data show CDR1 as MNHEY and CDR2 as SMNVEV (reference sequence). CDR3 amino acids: CASSRLPIQQGRGYGYTF. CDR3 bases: TGTGCCAGCAGTCGTCTCCCGATACAGCAGGGGCGAGGATATGGCTACACCTTC.

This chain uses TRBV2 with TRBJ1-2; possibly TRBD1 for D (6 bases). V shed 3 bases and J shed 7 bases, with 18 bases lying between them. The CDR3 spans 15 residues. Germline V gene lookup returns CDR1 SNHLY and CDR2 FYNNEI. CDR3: CASSESHRGALGYTF. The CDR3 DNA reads TGTGCCAGCAGTGAGTCGCATCGGGGGGCGCTTGGCTACACCTTC.